This entry lists 23 T cell receptor beta chains sequenced from one sample in a study of memory CD4+ T cells and cytomegalovirus serostatus. Single viable CD3+CD4+CD8-CD45RO+ cells were sorted as the memory CD4+ T cells. Repertoires were generated with immunoSEQ multiplex PCR, while TCRdb's copy carries only in-frame clones and drops some. The sample yields tens of thousands of clones, roughly four fifths seen once. Sequenced material: memory CD4+ T cells from blood. These receptors originate from an adult in good health and CMV-seronegative.

J is TRBJ2-7 and V is TRBV5-1; 7 nucleotides align to TRBD1. Germline V CDR1 and CDR2: SGHRS, YFSETQ. This CDR3 region has 18 residues. Trimming cost V 2 bases and J 6 bases; bases outside gene matches: 20. CDR3 sequence reads: CASSFQPNDVLTGSEQYF. The CDR3 nucleotides read TGCGCCAGCAGCTTTCAACCGAACGACGTATTGACAGGGAGCGAGCAGTACTTC.

The rearrangement joins TRBV10-3 to TRBJ2-2, with D maybe TRBD2 (5 bases). Germline lookup yields CDR1 ENHRY and CDR2 SYGVKD. Trimming removed 2 bases at V and 7 bases at J, with 5 bases between. The CDR3 runs to 12 residues. The CDR3 DNA reads as TGTGCCATCAGTGAGGAGGGCGGGGAGCTGTTTTTT. Translating it yields CAISEEGGELFF.

The gene calls are TRBV6-5 and TRBJ2-5; D gene uncertain. The CDR3 extends over 13 amino acids. V lost 5 bases to trimming and J lost 1 base, with 8 bases between them. Germline CDR1 MNHEY, CDR2 SVGAGI. The CDR3 loop reads CASSKTVQETQYF. Written as DNA, the CDR3 is TGTGCCAGCAGTAAGACGGTCCAAGAGACCCAGTACTTC.

The chain links TRBV7-9 to TRBJ1-2; D unclear. The CDR3 loop spans 15 amino acids. The germline V gene encodes CDR1 SEHNR and CDR2 FQNEAQ (reference sequence). Trimming stripped 1 base from V and 0 bases from J, with 9 bases between. The DNA for the CDR3 is TGTGCCAGCAGCTTAGTGTCCGTAGCTAACTATGGCTACACCTTC. Its translation is CASSLVSVANYGYTF.

The rearrangement links TRBV18 to TRBJ1-2, with 7 bases that match TRBD1. The CDR3 is 14 residues long. With 8 bases clipped from V and 3 bases from J, the junction kept 9 bases outside the gene matches. The germline CDR1 and CDR2 sequences are KGHSH and LQKENI. CDR3 nucleotide sequence: TGTGCCAGCGCGAAATCAGGGACAGACTATGGCTACACCTTC. It codes for CASAKSGTDYGYTF. The full variable domain, with the rest looked up from reference TRBV18 and TRBJ1-2, is NAGVMQNPRHLVRRRGQEARLRCSPMKGHSHVYWYRQLPEEGLKFMVYLQKENIIDESGMPKERFSAEFPKEGPSILRIQQVVRGDSAAYFCASAKSGTDYGYTFGSGTRLTVV.

The V and J genes are TRBV19 and TRBJ2-1; TRBD2 agrees at 8 bases. The V gene's germline CDR1 is LNHDA and CDR2 SQIVND (reference sequence). The CDR3 consists of 13 residues. Trimming cost V 9 bases and J 7 bases; bases outside gene matches: 8. The CDR3: CASGLAGINEQFF. CDR3 bases: TGTGCCAGCGGACTAGCTGGAATAAATGAGCAGTTCTTC.

This chain connects TRBV5-6 to TRBJ1-6; D may be TRBD1 (6 bases). CDR3 length equals 16 residues. Germline CDR1 is SGHDT and CDR2 is YYEEEE. Trimming pared 0 bases from V and 10 bases from J, leaving 17 bases between. The CDR3 spells CASSLVPQGASSPLHF. The DNA for the CDR3 is TGTGCCAGCAGCTTGGTTCCACAGGGAGCATCGTCACCCCTCCACTTT.

The rearrangement joins TRBV5-6 to TRBJ1-2; tentatively, D is TRBD1 (5 bases). Germline CDR1 SGHDT, CDR2 YYEEEE. CDR3 length: 15 amino acids. The germline V and J ends were trimmed by 4 bases and 2 bases, with 15 bases remaining between them. For the CDR3, the DNA is TGTGCCAGCAGCGAGGGGCAGGTGTCCAACTATGGCTACACCTTC. Its translation: CASSEGQVSNYGYTF.

The chain recombines TRBV25-1 with TRBJ2-5; 7 nucleotides match TRBD1. Trimming at V came to 2 bases and at J to 5 bases, leaving 8 bases not matched to a gene. The germline gives CDR1 MGHDK, CDR2 SYGVNS. The CDR3 length is 15 residues. The CDR3 is CASSEPGTALETQYF. The CDR3 nucleotides are TGTGCCAGCAGTGAACCCGGGACAGCGCTGGAGACCCAGTACTTC. Full variable domain (remainder filled in from reference TRBV25-1 and TRBJ2-5): EADIYQTPRYLVIGTGKKITLECSQTMGHDKMYWYQQDPGMELHLIHYSYGVNSTEKGDLSSESTVSRIRTEHFPLTLESARPSHTSQYLCASSEPGTALETQYFGPGTRLLVL.

The chain couples TRBV7-2 to TRBJ2-4; 10 nucleotides match TRBD2. In germline, CDR1 is SGHTA, CDR2 FQGNSA. J was trimmed by 2 bases and V by 0 bases; bases with no gene match: 4. CDR3 size: 17 residues. CDR3 coding DNA: TGTGCCAGCAGCTTAGCGAAACTAGCGGGGTCCAAAAACATTCAGTACTTC. Translating gives CASSLAKLAGSKNIQYF.

This clone was recorded a few times. The V and J genes are TRBV30 and TRBJ1-1; 7 bases fit TRBD1. The germline V gene has CDR1 GTSNPN and CDR2 SVGIG (reference sequence). The CDR3 totals 13 residues. J lost 6 bases, V lost 4 bases, and 8 bases had no gene match. CDR3 residues: CAWNKGTDSEAFF. In nucleotides, the CDR3 is TGTGCCTGGAATAAAGGGACAGACTCTGAAGCTTTCTTT.

The chain carries TRBV5-1 and TRBJ2-1; the D is unclear. V was cut by 3 bases and J by 7 bases, with 8 bases left in between. Germline CDR1 and CDR2: SGHRS and YFSETQ. The CDR3 totals 12 residues. In DNA, the CDR3 is TGCGCCAGCAGCTCCCCTCCAAATGAGCAGTTCTTC. Translating gives CASSSPPNEQFF.

V and J are TRBV14 and TRBJ2-3; D is perhaps TRBD2 (7 bases). V lost 8 bases and J 1 base, leaving 16 bases between the germline ends. The CDR3 consists of 15 residues. Germline V gene data show CDR1 as SGHDN and CDR2 as FVKESK. The CDR3 is CASRRGGLRTDTQYF. CDR3 sequence (DNA): TGTGCCAGCCGCCGCGGGGGCCTGCGCACAGATACGCAGTATTTT.

The rearrangement links TRBV11-2 to TRBJ1-1; weak D call: TRBD1 (5 bases). The CDR3 is 13 residues long. V lost 5 bases to trimming and J lost 1 base, with 8 bases between them. Germline CDR1 is SGHAT and CDR2 is FQNNGV. CDR3 nucleotides: TGTGCCAGCAGCGCAGGGACGAACACTGAAGCTTTCTTT. Translating gives CASSAGTNTEAFF.

The table lists this clone with a count of one. This chain uses TRBV7-2 with TRBJ2-7, with 10 bases identical to TRBD2. Trimming took 3 bases from V and 2 from J; bases not matched to a gene: 7. The CDR3 spans 16 residues. Germline assignment: CDR1 SGHTA and CDR2 FQGNSA. The CDR3 sequence is CASSFVAGGSTYEQYF. DNA of the CDR3: TGTGCCAGCAGCTTTGTAGCGGGAGGATCGACCTACGAGCAGTACTTC. Drawing the rest from reference TRBV7-2 and TRBJ2-7, the complete variable domain is GAGVSQSPSNKVTEKGKDVELRCDPISGHTALYWYRQSLGQGLEFLIYFQGNSAPDKSGLPSDRFSAERTGGSVSTLTIQRTQQEDSAVYLCASSFVAGGSTYEQYFGPGTRLTVT.

The chain links TRBV5-1 to TRBJ2-7; D gene uncertain. V was clipped by 0 bases and J by 7 bases, with 11 bases between them. This CDR3 has 13 amino acids. The germline V gene encodes CDR1 SGHRS and CDR2 YFSETQ. The DNA of the CDR3 is TGCGCCAGCAGCTTGGCCGCTGGTGGGGAGCAGTACTTC. This gives the protein CASSLAAGGEQYF.

The chain links TRBV5-6 to TRBJ1-3; 8 bases are shared with TRBD1. The length of the CDR3 is 14 residues. V trimming: 4 bases; J trimming: 0 bases; junction bases outside the gene matches: 0. Germline CDR1 reads SGHDT; CDR2 reads YYEEEE. The CDR3 bases are TGTGCCAGCAGCGGGACAGGCTCTGGAAACACCATATATTTT. As protein: CASSGTGSGNTIYF. The complete variable domain, with remaining parts taken from reference TRBV5-6 and TRBJ1-3, reads DAGVTQSPTHLIKTRGQQVTLRCSPKSGHDTVSWYQQALGQGPQFIFQYYEEEERQRGNFPDRFSGHQFPNYSSELNVNALLLGDSALYLCASSGTGSGNTIYFGEGSWLTVV.

This clone was observed once. V is TRBV7-2 and J is TRBJ2-1; 10 nucleotides align to TRBD2. With 3 bases clipped from V and 0 bases from J, the junction kept 5 bases outside the gene matches. The V gene's germline CDR1 is SGHTA and CDR2 FQGNSA. CDR3 length equals 17 residues. DNA for the CDR3: TGTGCCAGCAGCTTCGCTAGCGGGAGCCCCTCCTACAATGAGCAGTTCTTC. Translating it yields CASSFASGSPSYNEQFF.

The chain recombines TRBV18 with TRBJ2-3; the D is unclear. Trimming stripped 0 bases from V and 2 bases from J, with 3 bases between. The CDR3 runs 13 residues. Looked up from germline, CDR1 is KGHSH and CDR2 is LQKENI. CDR3 sequence reads: CASSPPNTDTQYF. The CDR3 coding sequence is TGTGCCAGCTCACCACCGAACACAGATACGCAGTATTTT.

CDR3 in amino acids: CASSVGGTGNEQYF. CDR3 bases: TGTGCCAGCAGCGTAGGAGGTACAGGGAACGAGCAGTACTTC. The rearrangement uses TRBV9 and TRBJ2-7; the D gene is possibly TRBD1 (6 bases). The CDR3 length is 14 residues. Looked up from germline, CDR1 is SGDLS and CDR2 is YYNGEE. Trimming took 0 bases from V and 5 from J, leaving 12 bases between them.

The V and J genes are TRBV7-2 and TRBJ2-7, with TRBD2 matching 10 bases. CDR3 length: 15 amino acids. The V gene end was trimmed by 7 bases and the J gene end by 1 base; junction bases not matched to a gene: 7. Looked up from germline, CDR1 is SGHTA and CDR2 is FQGNSA. Here the CDR3 reads CASNIGTSASYEQYF. In DNA form, the CDR3 reads TGTGCCAGCAATATAGGGACTAGCGCGTCCTACGAGCAGTACTTC.

V usage is TRBV4-2 and J usage is TRBJ2-1, with D unresolved. The CDR3 is 14 residues long. The V gene lost 4 bases and the J gene lost 4 bases, with 11 bases spanning the gap. The germline V gene has CDR1 LGHNA and CDR2 YNFKEQ. CDR3 sequence (DNA): TGTGCCAGCAGCCCAATGCCCTGGTACAATGAGCAGTTCTTC. Encoded protein: CASSPMPWYNEQFF.

CDR3 protein: CASTMSWGTYEQYF. In DNA form, the CDR3 reads TGTGCCAGCACCATGTCGTGGGGTACCTACGAGCAGTACTTC. The V gene is TRBV6-1, the J gene TRBJ2-7, with D unresolved. Germline lookup yields CDR1 MNHNS and CDR2 SASEGT. The V end was cut by 7 bases, the J end by 2 bases, with 15 bases between. The CDR3 totals 14 residues.